The source of this TCR beta chain is a study of blood T cells in healthy people across ages. General observations from the study: No conclusive comparison of naive versus antigen-experienced cells was possible with unsorted PBMCs.

A remark on this clonotype: Its specificity is unknown.

A second about 7 to 12 cycle PCR used barcoded and J-beta primers. TCRdb processed the 5' RACE reads anew with MiXCR; each CDR3 protein has one entry. The sample records around 900,000 distinct CDR3 sequences, 29% being singletons. There are 14 residues in the CDR3. V lost 3 bases to trimming and J lost 5 bases; unmatched junction nucleotides: 5. CDR1 and CDR2 from the germline V gene are SGHRS and YFSETQ. Isolation of PBMCs gave at least 7 million cells per sample. The chain joins TRBV5-1 to TRBJ1-2, with TRBD1 matching over 9 bases. This receptor was taken from a woman older than 75 in good health. Sequenced sample: blood. The chain's CDR3 is CASSSTGGLYGYTF. CDR3 in DNA: TGCGCCAGCAGCTCAACAGGGGGCCTATATGGCTACACCTTC.